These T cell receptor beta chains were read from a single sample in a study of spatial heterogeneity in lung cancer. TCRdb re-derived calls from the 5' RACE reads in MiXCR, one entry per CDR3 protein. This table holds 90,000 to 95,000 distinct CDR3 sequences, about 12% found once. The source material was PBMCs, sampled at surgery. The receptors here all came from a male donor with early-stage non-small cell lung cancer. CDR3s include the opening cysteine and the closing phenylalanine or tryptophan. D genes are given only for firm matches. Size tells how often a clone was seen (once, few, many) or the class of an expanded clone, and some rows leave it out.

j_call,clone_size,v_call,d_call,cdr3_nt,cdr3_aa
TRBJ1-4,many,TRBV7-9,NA,TGTGCCAGCAGCCTTGACCGGAAACTGTTTTTT,CASSLDRKLFF
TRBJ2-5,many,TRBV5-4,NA,TGTGCCAGTTCCGGGACCAAAGAGACCCAGTACTTC,CASSGTKETQYF
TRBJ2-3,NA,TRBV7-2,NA,TGTGCCAGCAGCTTAAAGCTGGGCAGGGCGACAGATACGCAGTATTTT,CASSLKLGRATDTQYF
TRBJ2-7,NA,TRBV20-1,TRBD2,TGCAGTGCTAAGACTAGCGGGGACATCTACGAGCAGTACTTC,CSAKTSGDIYEQYF
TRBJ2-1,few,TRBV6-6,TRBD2,TGTGCCAGCAGTACAAGCGGGGGGGAGGGCTCCTACAATGAGCAGTTCTTC,CASSTSGGEGSYNEQFF
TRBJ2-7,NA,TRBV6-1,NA,TGTGCCAGCAGTGAAGCGCTCAGGGGGGGCTACGAGCAGTACTTC,CASSEALRGGYEQYF
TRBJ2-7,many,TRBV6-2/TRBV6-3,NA,TGTGCCAGCAGTATCACAGCCTACGAGCAGTACTTC,CASSITAYEQYF
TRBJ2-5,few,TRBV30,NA,TGTGCCTGGAGTGTACAGTTACTAATCCAAGAGACCCAGTACTTC,CAWSVQLLIQETQYF
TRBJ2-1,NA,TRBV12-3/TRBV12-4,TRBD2,TGTGCCAGCCACAGACTAGCGGTATACAATGAGCAGTTCTTC,CASHRLAVYNEQFF
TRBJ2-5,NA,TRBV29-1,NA,TGCAGCGTTGAAGCGGTAACAGGGCTACCCTCCGCTCGATACTTC,CSVEAVTGLPSARYF
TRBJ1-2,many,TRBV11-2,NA,TGTGCCAGCAGCTTAGGGAATCAGGGCAGTCTGTTTGGCTACACCTTC,CASSLGNQGSLFGYTF
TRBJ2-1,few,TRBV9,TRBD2,TGTGCCAGCAGCGGATCCCAGGGGACTAGCGGCTGGTCCAATGAGCAGTTCTTC,CASSGSQGTSGWSNEQFF
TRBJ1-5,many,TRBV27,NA,TGTGCCAGCAGTTTATCGCCCACCTATCAGCCCCAGCATTTT,CASSLSPTYQPQHF
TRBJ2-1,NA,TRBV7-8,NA,TGTGCCAGCAGCTCGGAGGAGTACAATGAGCAGTTCTTC,CASSSEEYNEQFF
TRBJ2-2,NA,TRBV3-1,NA,TGTGCCAGCAGCCAATTTGCCGTCGTTGGCGGGGAGCTGTTTTTT,CASSQFAVVGGELFF
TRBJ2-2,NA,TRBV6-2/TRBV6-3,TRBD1,TGTGCCAGCAGACAGGGGATGGGCACCGGGGAGCTGTTTTTT,CASRQGMGTGELFF
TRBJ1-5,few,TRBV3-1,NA,TGTGCCAGCAGCCAAGGTCAGAATCAGCCCCAGCATTTT,CASSQGQNQPQHF
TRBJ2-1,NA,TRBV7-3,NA,TGTGCCAGCAGCTTATATCCGGTTGGGACCTACAATGAGCAGTTCTTC,CASSLYPVGTYNEQFF
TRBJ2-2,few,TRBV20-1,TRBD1,TGCAGTGCTCCTGCGACAGGGTCATTGGCCGGGGAGCTGTTTTTT,CSAPATGSLAGELFF
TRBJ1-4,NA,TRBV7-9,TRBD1,TGTGCCAGCAGCTCCAGACAGGGCACTAATGAAAAACTGTTTTTT,CASSSRQGTNEKLFF
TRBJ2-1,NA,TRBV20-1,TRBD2,TGCAGTGCTAGGGAAAAAGCGGGGGCCTCCTACAATGAGCAGTTCTTC,CSAREKAGASYNEQFF
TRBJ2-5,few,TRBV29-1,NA,TGCAGCGCAGGTCCCGGGTTCGAGACCCAGTACTTC,CSAGPGFETQYF
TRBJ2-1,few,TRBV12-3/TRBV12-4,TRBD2,TGTGCCAGCAGTAAATCTGCGGGAGGCGGAAGCTCCTACAATGAGCAGTTCTTC,CASSKSAGGGSSYNEQFF
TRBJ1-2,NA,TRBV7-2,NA,TGTGCCAGCAGCTTAGACAGCACTAACTATGGCTACACCTTC,CASSLDSTNYGYTF
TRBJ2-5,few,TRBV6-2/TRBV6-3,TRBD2,TGTGCCAGCAGGGGACTAGCGGGAGGGCCGTACCAAGAGACCCAGTACTTC,CASRGLAGGPYQETQYF
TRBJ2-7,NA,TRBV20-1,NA,TGCAGTGCTAGCCCCAGGAGCTCCTACGAGCAGTACTTC,CSASPRSSYEQYF
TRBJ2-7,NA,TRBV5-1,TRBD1,TGCGCCAGCAGCTCAAACACAGGGGTCGGAGGCGAGCAGTACTTC,CASSSNTGVGGEQYF
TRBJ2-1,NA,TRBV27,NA,TGTGCCAGCAGTTCCCCTTTTTTCAGGTCCTACAATGAGCAGTTCTTC,CASSSPFFRSYNEQFF
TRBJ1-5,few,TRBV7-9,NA,TGTGCCAGCAGCTTGGAGCAGAATCAGCCCCAGCATTTT,CASSLEQNQPQHF
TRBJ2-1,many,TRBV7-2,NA,TGTGCCAGCACCTTGACTCCCGGGGAGTCTTCCTACAATGAGCAGTTCTTC,CASTLTPGESSYNEQFF
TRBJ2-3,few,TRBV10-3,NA,TGTGCCATCAGTGAGTCTCAGGAGCATACGCAGTATTTT,CAISESQEHTQYF
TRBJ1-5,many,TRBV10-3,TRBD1,TGTGCCATCGGAAACAGGGGGCGGGATCAGCCCCAGCATTTT,CAIGNRGRDQPQHF
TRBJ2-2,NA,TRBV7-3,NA,TGTGCCAGCAGCTTGGACCGGTACACCGGGGAGCTGTTTTTT,CASSLDRYTGELFF
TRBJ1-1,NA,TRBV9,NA,TGTGCCAGCAGCGTAGACCAGGGGAATGAAGCTTTCTTT,CASSVDQGNEAFF
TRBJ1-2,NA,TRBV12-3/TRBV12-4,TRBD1,TGTGCCAGCTCCATGGACAGGGAGGACTACACCTTC,CASSMDREDYTF
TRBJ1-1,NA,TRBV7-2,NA,TGTGCCAGCAGCTTATACAGGGCCTTATCGAACACTGAAGCTTTCTTT,CASSLYRALSNTEAFF
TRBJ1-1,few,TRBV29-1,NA,TGCAGCGTTAGAGATCCGGGGAACACTGAAGCTTTCTTT,CSVRDPGNTEAFF
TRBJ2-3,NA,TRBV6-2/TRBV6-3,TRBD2,TGTGCCAGCAGTCGCGACGGACTAGCGGGAGGTATGGAAGATACGCAGTATTTT,CASSRDGLAGGMEDTQYF
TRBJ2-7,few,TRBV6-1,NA,TGTGCCAGCAGTATCCACACAGGCGGCTACGAGCAGTACTTC,CASSIHTGGYEQYF
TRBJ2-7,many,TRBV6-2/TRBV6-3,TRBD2,TGTGCCAGCAGTTATATGAGGACTAGCGGAGAATACGAGCAGTACTTC,CASSYMRTSGEYEQYF
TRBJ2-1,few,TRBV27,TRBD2,TGTGCCAGCAGTTTTAGGACTAGCGGGACCTACAATGAGCAGTTCTTC,CASSFRTSGTYNEQFF
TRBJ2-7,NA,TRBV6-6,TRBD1,TGTGCCAGCAGTTCGGGACAGGGCTTCGAGCAGTACTTC,CASSSGQGFEQYF
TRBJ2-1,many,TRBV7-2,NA,TGTGCCAGCAGCTTAGAAGGGTTCGCCTACAATGAGCAGTTCTTC,CASSLEGFAYNEQFF
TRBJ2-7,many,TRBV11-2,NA,TGTGCCAGCAGCCAAACGTTTGGGGCCTACGAGCAGTACTTC,CASSQTFGAYEQYF
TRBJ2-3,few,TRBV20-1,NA,TGCAGTGCTAGAGGGGTAGCTTCAGATACGCAGTATTTT,CSARGVASDTQYF
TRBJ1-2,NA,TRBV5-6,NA,TGTGCCAGCAGCCCCCTGACAGGAGGAAGAGGCTACACCTTC,CASSPLTGGRGYTF
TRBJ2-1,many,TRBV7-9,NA,TGTGCCAGCAGCTTCCGGGGGGACAATCCCAATGAGCAGTTCTTC,CASSFRGDNPNEQFF
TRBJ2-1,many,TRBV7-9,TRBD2,TGTGCCAGCAGCCTAACCGGGACTAGGGGCAATGAGCAGTTCTTC,CASSLTGTRGNEQFF
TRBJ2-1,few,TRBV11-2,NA,TGTGCCAGCAGCTTAAGCGGTCGGTCCAATGAGCAGTTCTTC,CASSLSGRSNEQFF
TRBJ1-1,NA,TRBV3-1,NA,TGTGCCAGCAGCCAGAGGCCGGGCGGCGCTGCAGCTTTCTTT,CASSQRPGGAAAFF
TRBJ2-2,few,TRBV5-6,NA,TGTGCCAGCAGCTTGGAACGTTACACCGGGGAGCTGTTTTTT,CASSLERYTGELFF
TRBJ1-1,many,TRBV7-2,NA,TGTGCCAGCAGCCCGGGCGGGAGCGGCACTGAAGCTTTCTTT,CASSPGGSGTEAFF
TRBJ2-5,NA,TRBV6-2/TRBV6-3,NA,TGTGCCAGCACCTTAGCGGCGCACCAAGAGACCCAGTACTTC,CASTLAAHQETQYF
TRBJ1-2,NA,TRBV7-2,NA,TGTGCCAGCAGCACCTATCGGACGCGCGACTATGGCTACACCTTC,CASSTYRTRDYGYTF
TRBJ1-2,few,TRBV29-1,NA,TGCAGCGTTGAAGATCCGGGGAGCTATGGCTACACCTTC,CSVEDPGSYGYTF
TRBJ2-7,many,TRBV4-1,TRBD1,TGCGCCAGCAGCCAAGCTCCACAGGGGGTATGGGGCGAGCAGTACTTC,CASSQAPQGVWGEQYF
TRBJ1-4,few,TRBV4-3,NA,TGCGCCAGCGGGGAGAGACACCTAGGGGATGAAAAACTGTTTTTT,CASGERHLGDEKLFF